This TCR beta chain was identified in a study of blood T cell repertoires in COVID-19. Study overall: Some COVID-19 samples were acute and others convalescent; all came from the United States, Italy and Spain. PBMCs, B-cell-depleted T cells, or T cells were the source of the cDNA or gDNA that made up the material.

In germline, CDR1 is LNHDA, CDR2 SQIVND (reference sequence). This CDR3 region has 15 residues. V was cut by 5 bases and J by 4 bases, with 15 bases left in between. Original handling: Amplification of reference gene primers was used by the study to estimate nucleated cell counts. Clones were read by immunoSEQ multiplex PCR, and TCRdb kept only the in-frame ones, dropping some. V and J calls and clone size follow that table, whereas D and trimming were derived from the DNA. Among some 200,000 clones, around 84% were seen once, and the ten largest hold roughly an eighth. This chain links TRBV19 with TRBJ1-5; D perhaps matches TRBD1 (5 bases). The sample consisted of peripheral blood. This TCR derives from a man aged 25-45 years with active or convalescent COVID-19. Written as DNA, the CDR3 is TGTGCCAGTAGTCACTCAGACAGCCCTAATCAGCCCCAGCATTTT. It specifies CASSHSDSPNQPQHF.